This T cell receptor beta chain was recovered during a study of control samples from healthy donors and cancer patients. Data came from immunoSEQ multiplex PCR; TCRdb stores just in-frame clones and leaves some out. This table holds 55,000 to 90,000 clones, over 75% found once. The V and J ends lost 4 bases and 7 bases respectively, with 11 bases between them. The CDR3 has 13 amino acids. Looked up from germline, CDR1 is WNHNN and CDR2 is SYGVQD (reference sequence). Sequencing was done on a sample of blood. The rearrangement uses TRBV10-1 and TRBJ2-1; D call uncertain. The source is a man aged 50-59 years in good health. The CDR3 bases are TGCGCCAGCAGTGTAATAGGGTATAATGAGCAGTTCTTC. Protein: CASSVIGYNEQFF.